Listed below are T cell receptor beta chains from one sample, sequenced in a study of T cells in localized non-small cell lung cancer. Some clones are missing from TCRdb's copy, which holds only in-frame ones; the method was immunoSEQ multiplex PCR. The data contain tens of thousands of clones, about 91% of them singletons. The sequences come from peripheral blood, collected before any cancer treatment. These receptors were obtained from a man aged 35 to 70 with stage I squamous cell lung carcinoma. Both conserved end residues are part of each CDR3. The D gene is left open where the match is weak. Part of the rows lack a size; the others show once, few, many or a class for expanded clones.

j_call v_call clone_size d_call cdr3_aa cdr3_nt
TRBJ2-7 TRBV18 few - CASSLETPGEQYF TGTGCCAGCTCACTCGAGACTCCGGGCGAGCAGTACTTC
TRBJ1-2 TRBV21-1 once - CASLPRGPNYGYTF TGTGCCAGCTTACCACGCGGACCTAACTATGGCTACACCTTC
TRBJ1-3 TRBV18 - - CASSPPISPPGNTIYF TGTGCCAGCTCACCACCGATCTCACCCCCTGGAAACACCATATATTTT
TRBJ1-2 TRBV21-1 - - CASCLNRENYGYTF TGTGCCAGCTGCTTAAACAGGGAGAACTATGGCTACACCTTC
TRBJ1-5 TRBV5-6 - - CASSLRGYSNQPQHF TGTGCCAGCAGCTTGCGGGGGTATAGCAATCAGCCCCAGCATTTT
TRBJ1-2 TRBV28 - TRBD1 CASSSIPDREGGYTF TGTGCCAGCAGTTCCATACCAGACAGGGAGGGTGGCTACACCTTC
TRBJ2-6 TRBV10-3 many TRBD1 CAIRQGAGANVLTF TGTGCCATCAGACAGGGGGCTGGGGCCAACGTCCTGACTTTC
TRBJ1-2 TRBV20-1 - - CSARRGDGYTF TGCAGTGCTAGAAGGGGGGATGGCTACACCTTC
TRBJ1-1 TRBV28 once - CASSSPGTGNTEAFF TGTGCCAGCAGTTCCCCCGGGACGGGTAACACTGAAGCTTTCTTT
TRBJ2-5 TRBV19 - - CASSIKHSVPGLETQYF TGTGCCAGTAGTATTAAGCATAGCGTTCCTGGTCTCGAGACCCAGTACTTC
TRBJ2-5 TRBV15 - TRBD1 CATSVRQGETQYF TGTGCCACCAGCGTCCGACAGGGGGAGACCCAGTACTTC
TRBJ2-7 TRBV5-5 few - CASSLSDDSYEQYF TGTGCCAGCAGCCTATCGGACGACTCCTACGAGCAGTACTTC
TRBJ2-2 TRBV11-2 once - CASSLDMGRELFF TGTGCCAGCAGCTTAGATATGGGGAGGGAGCTGTTTTTT
TRBJ1-3 TRBV10-2 - TRBD1 CASSEARDRARNTIYF TGCGCCAGCAGTGAGGCCCGGGACAGGGCGAGGAACACCATATATTTT
TRBJ1-6 TRBV2 - - CASSLTGRLGNSPLHF TGTGCCAGCAGTCTAACGGGCCGATTGGGTAATTCACCCCTCCACTTT
TRBJ1-1 TRBV6-1 - - CASRTTGLNTEAFF TGTGCCAGCAGGACCACAGGGCTGAACACTGAAGCTTTCTTT